These 9 T cell receptor beta chains were sequenced from one sample in a study of blood T cell repertoires in COVID-19. Clones were read by immunoSEQ multiplex PCR, and TCRdb kept only the in-frame ones, dropping some. The repertoire holds fewer than 350,000 clones, with about 85% as singletons. Sequences were obtained from peripheral blood. These receptors were obtained from a woman in her 50s with active or convalescent COVID-19.

This clone was picked up one time. V usage is TRBV5-1 and J usage is TRBJ2-3; possibly TRBD2 for D (5 bases). This CDR3 contains 13 residues. Germline values: CDR1 SGHRS, CDR2 YFSETQ. V shed 4 bases and J shed 5 bases, with 11 bases lying between them. The chain's CDR3 is CASSPGWVDTQYF. The CDR3 bases are TGCGCCAGCAGCCCGGGGTGGGTAGATACGCAGTATTTT. Combining the CDR3 with reference TRBV5-1 and TRBJ2-3 gives the whole variable domain KAGVTQTPRYLIKTRGQQVTLSCSPISGHRSVSWYQQTPGQGLQFLFEYFSETQRNKGNFPGRFSGRQFSNSRSEMNVSTLELGDSALYLCASSPGWVDTQYFGPGTRLTVL.

The rearrangement links TRBV10-3 to TRBJ1-1, with D perhaps TRBD1 (5 bases). In germline, CDR1 is ENHRY, CDR2 SYGVKD. Trimming cost V 8 bases and J 4 bases, with 11 bases left between them. The CDR3 has 12 amino acids. Written as DNA, the CDR3 is TGTGCCATCCGGGGGACGGGCACTGAAGCTTTCTTT. This sequence encodes CAIRGTGTEAFF.

The gene calls are TRBV7-2 and TRBJ1-1; TRBD1 might be the D (5 bases). CDR1 SGHTA and CDR2 FQGNSA come from the germline V gene. The germline V and J ends were trimmed by 3 bases and 5 bases, with 13 bases remaining between them. This CDR3 has 14 residues. In nucleotides, the CDR3 is TGTGCCAGCAGCTTCGGGGGTCGAGGTACTGAAGCTTTCTTT. It translates to CASSFGGRGTEAFF.

The chain employs TRBV6-5 and TRBJ2-3; weak D call: TRBD2 (6 bases). The CDR3 contains 13 residues. Trimming removed 7 bases at V and 3 bases at J, with 11 bases between. Germline assignment: CDR1 MNHEY and CDR2 SVGAGI. The DNA of the CDR3 is TGTGCCAGCACGTCTGCGGGAACAGATACGCAGTATTTT. Translation: CASTSAGTDTQYF.

This clone was seen a handful of times. This rearrangement joins TRBV27 to TRBJ2-2; the D gene is possibly TRBD2 (5 bases). Germline V gene sequence: CDR1 MNHEY, CDR2 SMNVEV (reference sequence). V was shortened by 5 bases and J by 2 bases, with 12 bases between the two germline ends. This CDR3 has 15 residues. Here the CDR3 reads CASSPTTSNTGELFF. CDR3 bases: TGTGCCAGCAGTCCCACTACTAGTAACACCGGGGAGCTGTTTTTT.

The chain links TRBV3-1 (or the pseudogene TRBV3-2) to TRBJ1-5; TRBD1 is a possible D gene (5 bases). Trimming cost V 2 bases and J 7 bases, with 18 bases left between them. The CDR3 consists of 16 residues. Germline-derived CDR1 and CDR2 are LGHDT and YNNKEL (reference sequence). The CDR3 region has the DNA TGTGCCAGCAGCCAATTTGGGCAGGGTCAGGGCCAGCCCCAGCATTTT. It codes for CASSQFGQGQGQPQHF.

This chain connects TRBV3-1 (or the pseudogene TRBV3-2) to TRBJ2-1, with 11 positions matching TRBD2. After removal of 4 bases from V and 7 bases from J, the junction contained 0 bases not matched to a gene. The CDR3 contains 13 residues. Per germline, CDR1 LGHDT and CDR2 YNNKEL (reference sequence). CDR3 amino acids: CASSPSGRNEQFF. The CDR3 DNA is TGTGCCAGCAGCCCTAGCGGGAGGAATGAGCAGTTCTTC.

CDR3 bases: TGTGCCAGCAGCCGTGGAGTGCAGTATTTT. Its translation is CASSRGVQYF. The chain recombines TRBV28 with TRBJ2-3; D is unclear. CDR3 length: 10 amino acids. Germline CDR1 reads MDHEN; CDR2 reads SYDVKM. Trimming removed 6 bases from V and 11 bases from J, with 9 bases in between. Looking up the rest from reference TRBV28 and TRBJ2-3 gives the full variable domain: DVKVTQSSRYLVKRTGEKVFLECVQDMDHENMFWYRQDPGLGLRLIYFSYDVKMKEKGDIPEGYSVSREKKERFSLILESASTNQTSMYLCASSRGVQYFGPGTRLTVL.

The chain uses TRBV10-3 and TRBJ2-5; maybe TRBD2 (6 bases). The V gene's germline CDR1 is ENHRY and CDR2 SYGVKD. The CDR3 spans 14 residues. V lost 6 bases and J lost 6, with 17 bases in between. The CDR3 is CAIRAYPGTQTQYF. The CDR3 nucleotides are TGTGCCATCAGGGCTTACCCCGGGACTCAGACCCAGTACTTC.